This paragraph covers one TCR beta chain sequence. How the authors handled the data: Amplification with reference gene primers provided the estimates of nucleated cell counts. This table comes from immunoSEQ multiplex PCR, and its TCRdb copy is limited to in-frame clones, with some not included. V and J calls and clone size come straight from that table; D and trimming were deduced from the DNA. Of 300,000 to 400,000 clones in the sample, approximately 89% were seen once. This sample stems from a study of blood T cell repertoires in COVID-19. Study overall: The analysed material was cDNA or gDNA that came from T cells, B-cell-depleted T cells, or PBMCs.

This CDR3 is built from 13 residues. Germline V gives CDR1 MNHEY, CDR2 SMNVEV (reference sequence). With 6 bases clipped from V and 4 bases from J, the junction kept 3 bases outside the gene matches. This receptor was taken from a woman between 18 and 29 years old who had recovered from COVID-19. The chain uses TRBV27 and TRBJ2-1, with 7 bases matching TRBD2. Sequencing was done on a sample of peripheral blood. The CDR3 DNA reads TGTGCCAGCAGGCTACTAGCGTACAATGAGCAGTTCTTC. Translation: CASRLLAYNEQFF.